These 23 T cell receptor beta chains came from one sample sequenced in a study of blood T cells in healthy people across ages. A second roughly 6 to 11 cycle PCR used barcoded and J-beta primers. TCRdb recomputed calls from the 5' RACE reads with MiXCR, one row per CDR3 protein. This table has roughly 790,000 distinct CDR3 sequences, roughly 47% appearing once. The source material was blood. These receptors originate from a woman between 55 and 75 years old in good health.

The V and J genes are TRBV4-2 and TRBJ2-3, with 10 nucleotides matching TRBD2. This CDR3 has 16 amino acids. V trimming: 1 base; J trimming: 2 bases; junction bases outside the gene matches: 3. CDR1 is LGHNA, CDR2 YNFKEQ, per germline. CDR3 DNA: TGTGCCAGCAGCCAAGGCCTAGCGGGGGACACAGATACGCAGTATTTT. It specifies CASSQGLAGDTDTQYF.

Note on this clonotype: One base away lies a much larger clone, so this may be a sequencing read error. The rearrangement uses TRBV4-1 and TRBJ2-7; 11 bases line up with TRBD2. Per the germline V gene, CDR1 is MGHRA and CDR2 is YSYEKL. The length of the CDR3 is 17 residues. V was pared by 0 bases and J by 0 bases, with 4 bases of the junction left unmatched. DNA for the CDR3: TGCGCCAGCAGCCAAGAACTAGCGGGGGCCAGCTCCTACGAGCAGTACTTC. Amino acids: CASSQELAGASSYEQYF.

This clonotype was counted many times. The chain combines TRBV7-3 with TRBJ2-3; a weak D match, TRBD2 (6 bases). Germline CDR1 SGHTA, CDR2 FQGTGA. Trimming removed 7 bases from V and 0 bases from J, with 14 bases in between. There are 15 residues in the CDR3. The CDR3 loop reads CASKEMSGSTDTQYF. Here the CDR3 DNA reads TGTGCCAGCAAGGAAATGAGCGGGAGCACAGATACGCAGTATTTT.

The V and J genes are TRBV21-1 and TRBJ2-1. TRBV21-1 is a pseudogene. The CDR3 covers 16 residues. CDR3 nucleotide sequence: TGTGCCAGCAGCAAAGCGGTAAGGTTGTCCTACAATGAGCAGTTCTTC. It specifies CASSKAVRLSYNEQFF.

The V and J genes are TRBV29-1 and TRBJ1-3; D might be TRBD1 (5 bases). Germline CDR1 and CDR2: SQVTM and ANQGSEA. The CDR3 has 12 residues. Trimming left V 4 bases short and J 7 bases short, with 11 bases between. The CDR3 loop reads CSVVGKGNTIYF. The CDR3 DNA reads TGCAGCGTTGTGGGGAAGGGGAACACCATATATTTT. Based on the CDR3 plus reference TRBV29-1 and TRBJ1-3, the full variable domain is SAVISQKPSRDICQRGTSLTIQCQVDSQVTMMFWYRQQPGQSLTLIATANQGSEATYESGFVIDKFPISRPNLTFSTLTVSNMSPEDSSIYLCSVVGKGNTIYFGEGSWLTVV.

Many counts were recorded for this clonotype. This sequence joins TRBV9 and TRBJ2-1; D might be TRBD1 (6 bases). V was shortened by 0 bases and J by 2 bases, with 6 bases between the two germline ends. Per the germline V gene, CDR1 is SGDLS and CDR2 is YYNGEE. The CDR3 runs to 14 residues. The CDR3 loop reads CASSVAGAYNEQFF. DNA for the CDR3: TGTGCCAGCAGCGTAGCAGGGGCCTACAATGAGCAGTTCTTC.

This clonotype was seen just once. The rearrangement links TRBV28 to TRBJ1-1; D is perhaps TRBD1 (5 bases). The CDR3 runs 13 residues. Germline CDR1 MDHEN, CDR2 SYDVKM. The V end was cut by 3 bases, the J end by 3 bases, with 8 bases between. The CDR3 DNA follows: TGTGCCAGCAGTTTTCTGGGGGACACTGAAGCTTTCTTT. This codes for CASSFLGDTEAFF.

The CDR3 coding sequence is TGCAGTGCTAGACTCGAAGAGACCCAGTACTTC. This translates into CSARLEETQYF. This chain uses TRBV20-1 with TRBJ2-5; D ambiguous. The CDR3 spans 11 residues. Germline lookup yields CDR1 DFQATT and CDR2 SNEGSKA (reference sequence). V lost 2 bases and J lost 3, with 4 bases in between.

This clonotype has a handful of counts. This chain uses TRBV6-2 or TRBV6-3 with TRBJ2-7; 7 positions agree with TRBD2. Trimming cost V 6 bases and J 0 bases; bases outside gene matches: 14. Per the germline V gene, CDR1 is MNHEY and CDR2 is SVGEGT. The CDR3 runs 17 residues. Here the CDR3 DNA reads TGTGCCAGCAGCCCCTTCGTGGGACTACCCAGCTCCTACGAGCAGTACTTC. This translates into CASSPFVGLPSSYEQYF.

This clonotype was counted a few times. This chain links TRBV18 with TRBJ2-7; no clear D. Germline lookup yields CDR1 KGHSH and CDR2 LQKENI. Between the trimmed V and J ends, which lost 2 bases and 1 base, there was a span of 9 bases. The CDR3 spans 14 residues. Here the CDR3 DNA reads TGTGCCAGCTCACCATCATTGAGTTCCTACGAGCAGTACTTC. The encoded protein is CASSPSLSSYEQYF.

This clonotype was picked up a small number of times. The V and J genes are TRBV20-1 and TRBJ2-5, with a possible D match to TRBD2 (6 bases). The end of the DNA fits TRBJ2-7 better, so the J call may be wrong. CDR3 length: 14 residues. Germline CDR1 DFQATT, CDR2 SNEGSKA (reference sequence). The CDR3, as DNA: TGCAGTGCTAGCTTTGGCGGGGCAGTCTACGAGCAGTACTTC. Protein product: CSASFGGAVYEQYF.

This clonotype was detected a few times. This chain uses TRBV5-6 with TRBJ2-5; unclear D gene. CDR1 is SGHDT, CDR2 YYEEEE, per germline. The CDR3 runs 13 residues. V was trimmed by 0 bases and J by 4 bases, leaving 7 bases between them. The chain's CDR3 is CASSLVFGETQYF. CDR3 nucleotides: TGTGCCAGCAGCTTGGTGTTTGGAGAGACCCAGTACTTC.

There are a few counts of this clonotype. The rearrangement links TRBV12-3 or TRBV12-4 to TRBJ1-2; 9 bases fit TRBD1. V shed 4 bases and J 6 bases; nucleotides not matched to a gene: 9. The CDR3 is 15 residues long. This CDR3 is CASSSRDRAFHGYTF. In nucleotides, the CDR3 is TGTGCCAGCAGTTCACGGGACAGGGCGTTCCATGGCTACACCTTC.

This sequence joins TRBV20-1 and TRBJ1-5, with D perhaps TRBD1 (5 bases). The CDR3 has 15 amino acids. Looked up from germline, CDR1 is DFQATT and CDR2 is SNEGSKA (reference sequence). The V end lost 0 bases, the J end lost 2 bases, and 11 bases lay between the germline ends. CDR3 in DNA: TGCAGTGCTAGAGATAGGGGCTCGGGCAATCAGCCCCAGCATTTT. This gives the protein CSARDRGSGNQPQHF.

The chain joins TRBV11-2 to TRBJ2-1, with 8 positions matching TRBD1. This CDR3 has 15 residues. Germline lookup yields CDR1 SGHAT and CDR2 FQNNGV. Unmatched junction bases numbered 8, after V lost 3 bases and J lost 7 bases. The CDR3 DNA reads as TGTGCCAGCAGCTTTAGTCAGGGGGCTCGGAATGAGCAGTTCTTC. Its translation is CASSFSQGARNEQFF.

With respect to this clonotype: This clone may be a read error of a much larger clone one base away. This chain joins TRBV29-1 and TRBJ2-5; D is possibly TRBD2 (5 bases). This CDR3 spans 12 amino acids. In germline, CDR1 is SQVTM, CDR2 ANQGSEA. Trimming left V 5 bases short and J 7 bases short, with 14 bases between. CDR3 sequence reads: CSVSGLEGTQYF. The CDR3 bases are TGCAGCGTTAGCGGCCTAGAAGGGACCCAGTACTTC.

Comments on this clonotype: Compared with germline, one end of the junction differs, possibly owing to a read error. V is TRBV4-3 and J is TRBJ2-5, with D possibly matching TRBD2 (6 bases). Germline V gene data show CDR1 as LGHNA and CDR2 as YSLEER. CDR3 size: 16 residues. DNA of the CDR3: TGCGCCAGCAACCAAGAGTTGCTAGCGAATAAGGAGACCCAGTACTTC. Translation gives CASNQELLANKETQYF.

This clonotype appeared a few times. The J gene is TRBJ2-5, the V gene TRBV3-1, with 7 bases matching TRBD2. The germline V gene encodes CDR1 LGHDT and CDR2 YNNKEL (reference sequence). V trimming: 0 bases; J trimming: 7 bases; junction bases outside the gene matches: 8. The CDR3 spans 15 residues. The chain's CDR3 is CASSQDRDYRGTQYF. The CDR3 nucleotides are TGTGCCAGCAGCCAAGATAGGGACTATAGGGGGACCCAGTACTTC.

CDR3: CASSYSGGVGEKLFF. The CDR3 region has the DNA TGCGCCAGCAGCTACTCAGGGGGCGTTGGGGAAAAACTGTTTTTT. The V and J genes are TRBV5-1 and TRBJ1-4; TRBD1 agrees at 8 bases. Unmatched junction bases numbered 9, after V lost 3 bases and J lost 8 bases. The CDR3 is made up of 15 amino acids. The V gene's germline CDR1 is SGHRS and CDR2 YFSETQ. The entire variable domain, with the rest obtained from reference TRBV5-1 and TRBJ1-4, is as follows: KAGVTQTPRYLIKTRGQQVTLSCSPISGHRSVSWYQQTPGQGLQFLFEYFSETQRNKGNFPGRFSGRQFSNSRSEMNVSTLELGDSALYLCASSYSGGVGEKLFFGSGTQLSVL.

The chain uses TRBV12-3 or TRBV12-4 and TRBJ1-4, with 7 bases identical to TRBD1. J lost 6 bases, V lost 4 bases, and 2 bases had no gene match. The CDR3 covers 13 residues. Here the CDR3 DNA reads TGTGCCAGCAGTTCCCAGGGGGATGAAAAACTGTTTTTT. Translation: CASSSQGDEKLFF.

This sequence joins TRBV6-5 and TRBJ2-4, with D perhaps TRBD2 (6 bases). The CDR3 runs 12 residues. Trimming took off 5 bases at V and 13 bases at J, with 15 bases between the two ends. Germline lookup yields CDR1 MNHEY and CDR2 SVGAGI. This chain's CDR3 is CASSRSTGEQYF. As DNA, the CDR3 is TGTGCCAGCAGTCGGTCCACGGGGGAGCAGTACTTC.

The table lists this clonotype with a few counts. The V gene is TRBV5-6, the J gene TRBJ2-2; TRBD2 matches 7 bases. V shed 7 bases and J 4 bases; nucleotides not matched to a gene: 13. Germline V gene lookup returns CDR1 SGHDT and CDR2 YYEEEE. CDR3 size: 16 residues. CDR3 bases: TGTGCCAGCCGACGGAACGGGGGGATTGGCACCGGGGAGCTGTTTTTT. Translation: CASRRNGGIGTGELFF.

The chain has TRBV3-1 and TRBJ2-1, with 11 bases matching TRBD2. The germline V gene encodes CDR1 LGHDT and CDR2 YNNKEL (reference sequence). This CDR3 spans 16 amino acids. V gave up 2 bases and J gave up 7 bases; unmatched junction bases: 7. For the CDR3, the DNA is TGTGCCAGCAGCCAACTTAGCGGGAGGGCCAAAAATGAGCAGTTCTTC. Translated: CASSQLSGRAKNEQFF.